These 12 T cell receptor beta chains share one sample of origin, sequenced in a study of cytomegalovirus exposure and HLA in healthy donors. The PCR made use of 60 Vbeta and 13 Jbeta primers. TCRdb keeps only in-frame clones here, not all; method: immunoSEQ multiplex PCR. Of more than 140,000 clones in the sample, around 79% were seen once. Sequenced material: PBMCs. These TCRs come from a male donor in good health and CMV-seronegative.

The chain combines TRBV2 with TRBJ1-2; 9 bases agree with TRBD1. The trim removed 5 bases at V and 8 bases at J, leaving 6 bases unmatched. This CDR3 is built from 13 residues. The V gene's germline CDR1 is SNHLY and CDR2 FYNNEI. The CDR3 sequence: CASSQQGARGYTF. For the CDR3, the DNA is TGTGCCAGCAGTCAACAGGGGGCTCGAGGCTACACCTTC.

The chain carries TRBV5-1 and TRBJ1-5; TRBD1 aligns across 7 bases. The CDR3 runs 16 residues. The germline V gene encodes CDR1 SGHRS and CDR2 YFSETQ. Trimming cost V 2 bases and J 3 bases; bases outside gene matches: 8. The chain's CDR3 is CASSLLPTGANQPQHF. The CDR3 DNA reads TGCGCCAGCAGCTTACTGCCAACAGGGGCCAATCAGCCCCAGCATTTT.

The V and J genes are TRBV27 and TRBJ2-7, with D unclear. Germline CDR1 MNHEY, CDR2 SMNVEV (reference sequence). V lost 3 bases and J 3 bases, leaving 9 bases between the germline ends. This CDR3 has 13 amino acids. Here the CDR3 DNA reads TGTGCCAGCAGTTTGACAAACCTCTACGAGCAGTACTTC. This gives the protein CASSLTNLYEQYF.

The genes are TRBV11-2 and TRBJ2-2, with D possibly matching TRBD2 (6 bases). Germline lookup yields CDR1 SGHAT and CDR2 FQNNGV. Trimming stripped 6 bases from V and 5 bases from J, with 22 bases between. This CDR3 contains 17 residues. CDR3 coding DNA: TGTGCCAGCAGGGACCGCGGAGGGCGGGCGATTACCGGGGAGCTGTTTTTT. Amino acid sequence: CASRDRGGRAITGELFF.

J is TRBJ2-1 and V is TRBV7-2, with TRBD1 matching over 7 bases. The CDR3 runs 14 residues. Germline values: CDR1 SGHTA, CDR2 FQGNSA. V was pared by 2 bases and J by 7 bases, with 5 bases of the junction left unmatched. CDR3 sequence (DNA): TGTGCCAGCAGCTTAAAACAGGGGATGAATGAGCAGTTCTTC. It encodes CASSLKQGMNEQFF.

This clone was seen just once. The chain has TRBV27 and TRBJ1-2, with 8 bases aligning to TRBD1. The germline V gene encodes CDR1 MNHEY and CDR2 SMNVEV (reference sequence). Trimming at V came to 0 bases and at J to 4 bases, leaving 10 bases not matched to a gene. This CDR3 is 17 amino acids long. The CDR3 protein is CASSLSGAGGKGYGYTF. The CDR3 DNA follows: TGTGCCAGCAGTTTATCGGGGGCAGGGGGCAAGGGCTATGGCTACACCTTC.

This chain connects TRBV6-1 to TRBJ1-5; TRBD1 agrees at 11 bases. The CDR3 sequence is 14 residues long. The trim removed 6 bases at V and 5 bases at J, leaving 3 bases unmatched. CDR1 is MNHNS, CDR2 SASEGT, per germline. Here the CDR3 reads CASRDRGLYQPQHF. As DNA, the CDR3 is TGTGCCAGCAGGGACAGGGGGCTTTATCAGCCCCAGCATTTT.

The chain carries TRBV9 and TRBJ2-5; TRBD1 might be the D (6 bases). CDR1 and CDR2 (germline): SGDLS, YYNGEE. The CDR3 loop spans 14 amino acids. The ends were cut back, 0 bases at V and 9 bases at J, with 15 bases in the middle. For the CDR3, the DNA is TGTGCCAGCAGCGTAGAAGCTGCCGAGGGGGCCCAGTACTTC. Translating it yields CASSVEAAEGAQYF.

The genes are TRBV15 and TRBJ2-5; 8 bases agree with TRBD2. The J call is doubtful: the DNA matches TRBJ2-7 better. CDR3 length: 15 residues. Germline V gene data show CDR1 as LNHNV and CDR2 as YYDKDF (reference sequence). CDR3 region: CATSRDSGVTYEQYF. The CDR3 DNA reads TGTGCCACCAGCAGAGATAGCGGGGTGACCTACGAGCAGTACTTC.

V usage is TRBV5-8 and J usage is TRBJ1-1, with D perhaps matching TRBD1 (6 bases). The CDR3 is made up of 14 amino acids. Germline-derived CDR1 and CDR2 are SGHTS and YDEGEE. V lost 6 bases to trimming and J lost 2 bases, with 14 bases between them. CDR3 sequence (DNA): TGTGCCAGCACCCGGGGACACATTAACACTGAAGCTTTCTTT. This translates into CASTRGHINTEAFF.

The chain employs TRBV5-4 and TRBJ1-2; D is unclear. CDR1 and CDR2 (germline): SGHNT, YYREEE (reference sequence). The CDR3 is 13 residues long. V lost 6 bases and J 5 bases, leaving 14 bases between the germline ends. CDR3 nucleotide sequence: TGTGCCAGCAACCGGGAGGGAGAGTATGGCTACACCTTC. Residues: CASNREGEYGYTF.

The genes are TRBV6-4 and TRBJ2-6; D unresolved. Trimming left V 5 bases short and J 0 bases short, with 8 bases between. Germline V gene sequence: CDR1 MRHNA, CDR2 SNTAGT. CDR3 length equals 15 residues. CDR3 sequence (DNA): TGTGCCAGCAGTCTGTCGGTCTCTGGGGCCAACGTCCTGACTTTC. This sequence encodes CASSLSVSGANVLTF.